The sequence of this T cell receptor beta chain was determined in a study of control samples from healthy donors and cancer patients (dated by TCRdb to 2020 to 2022). Libraries were prepared through the immunoSEQ multiplex PCR assay. TCRdb provides this immuneACCESS table in a form limited to in-frame rearrangements. Some clones are lacking; in checked studies, under half of them reflect an unresolved V gene, and why the rest are absent is not known. The sample table lists around 89,000 clones, approximately 78% of them with a count of one. The ten largest clonotypes hold around 10% of the sample. V and J are truncated by 7 bases and 0 bases respectively, leaving an intervening sequence of 13 bases. From the cysteine through the phenylalanine, the CDR3 covers 15 amino acids. Here the CDR3 DNA is all that survives: 45 bases in frame from base 1. CDR1 and CDR2 were assigned from the germline V gene as LGHNT and FRNRAP.

On this clone: Its binding antigen is unknown. No base qualities exist here, and no much larger clone lies one base off it.

Rearrangement joined TRBV12-5 to TRBJ1-5, with no reliable assignment of the D segment. This TCR was recovered from a woman aged 60 to 75 in good health. Sequencing used blood. CDR3 sequence: CASALLMGSNQPQHF. The sequenced DNA: TGTGCTAGTGCCCTCTTGATGGGTAGCAATCAGCCCCAGCATTTT.